This T cell receptor (delta chain) was documented in a study of gamma-delta T cells after stem cell transplantation. By proportion, this clone is large (0.1 to 1%). TCRdb re-called clones from the RT-PCR reads via CATT. The sample lists about 2,000 delta-chain clones; roughly 6% were seen once. The CDR3 is 19 residues long. CDR1 is GEAIGNYY and CDR2 is EKD in the germline V gene. Trimming took 0 bases from V and 0 from J, leaving 22 bases between them. This receptor was identified in a human donor. It is not recorded whose cells these are; they may come from a transplant donor. The genes are TRDV2 and TRDJ1, with D tentatively TRDD3 (5 bases). The sample consisted of gamma-delta T cells. The CDR3 nucleotides read TGTGCCTGTGACACCGTGGACTGGAAGAGGTCGGGGTACACCGATAAACTCATCTTT. Translating it yields CACDTVDWKRSGYTDKLIF.